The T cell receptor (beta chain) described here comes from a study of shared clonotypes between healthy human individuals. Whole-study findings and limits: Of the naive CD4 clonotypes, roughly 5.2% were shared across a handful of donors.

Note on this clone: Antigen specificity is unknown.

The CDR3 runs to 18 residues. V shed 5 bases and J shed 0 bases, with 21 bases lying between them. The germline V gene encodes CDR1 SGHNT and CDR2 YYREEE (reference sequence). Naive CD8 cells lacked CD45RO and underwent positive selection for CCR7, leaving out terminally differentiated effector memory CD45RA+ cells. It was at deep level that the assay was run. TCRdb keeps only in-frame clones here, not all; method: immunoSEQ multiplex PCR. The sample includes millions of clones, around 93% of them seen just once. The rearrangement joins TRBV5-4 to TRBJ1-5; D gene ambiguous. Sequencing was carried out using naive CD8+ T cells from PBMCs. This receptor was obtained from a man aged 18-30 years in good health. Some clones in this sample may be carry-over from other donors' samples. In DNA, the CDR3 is TGTGCCAGCAGTTTATTCCCTTCCAGAACATATAGCAATCAGCCCCAGCATTTT. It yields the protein CASSLFPSRTYSNQPQHF.